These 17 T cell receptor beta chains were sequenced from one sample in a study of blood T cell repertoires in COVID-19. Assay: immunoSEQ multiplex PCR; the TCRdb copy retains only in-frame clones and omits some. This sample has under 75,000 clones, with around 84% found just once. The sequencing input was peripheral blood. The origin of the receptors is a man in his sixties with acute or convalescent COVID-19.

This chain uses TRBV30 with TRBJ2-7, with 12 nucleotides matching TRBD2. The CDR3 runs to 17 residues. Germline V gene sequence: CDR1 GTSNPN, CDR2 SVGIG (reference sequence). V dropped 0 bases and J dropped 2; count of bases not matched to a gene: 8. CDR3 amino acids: CAWSVIRTSGAPYEQYF. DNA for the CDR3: TGTGCCTGGAGTGTAATTCGGACTAGCGGGGCCCCCTACGAGCAGTACTTC.

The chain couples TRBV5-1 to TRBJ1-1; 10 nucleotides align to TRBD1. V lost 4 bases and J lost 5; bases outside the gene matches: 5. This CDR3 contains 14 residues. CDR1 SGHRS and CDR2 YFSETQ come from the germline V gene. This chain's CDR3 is CASSNGQGGTEAFF. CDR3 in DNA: TGCGCCAGCAGCAACGGACAGGGGGGGACTGAAGCTTTCTTT.

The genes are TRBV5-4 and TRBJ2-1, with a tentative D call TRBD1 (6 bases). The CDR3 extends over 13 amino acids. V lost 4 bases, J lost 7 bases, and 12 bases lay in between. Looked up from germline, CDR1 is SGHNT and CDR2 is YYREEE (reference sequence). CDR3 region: CASSTDSRNEQFF. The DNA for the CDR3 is TGTGCCAGCAGCACGGACAGCAGAAATGAGCAGTTCTTC.

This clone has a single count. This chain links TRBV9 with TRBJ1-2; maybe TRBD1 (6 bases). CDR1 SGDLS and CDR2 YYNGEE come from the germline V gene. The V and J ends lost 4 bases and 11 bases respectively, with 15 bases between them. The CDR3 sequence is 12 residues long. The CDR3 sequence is CASSITDRQYTF. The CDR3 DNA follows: TGTGCCAGCAGCATCACCGACAGGCAGTACACCTTC.

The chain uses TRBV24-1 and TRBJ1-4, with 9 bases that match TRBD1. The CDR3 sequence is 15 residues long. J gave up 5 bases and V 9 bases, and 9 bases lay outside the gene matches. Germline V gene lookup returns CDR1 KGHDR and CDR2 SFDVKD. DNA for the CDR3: TGTGCCACCGATCGATCGGGACAGGGAAATGAAAAACTGTTTTTT. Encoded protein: CATDRSGQGNEKLFF.

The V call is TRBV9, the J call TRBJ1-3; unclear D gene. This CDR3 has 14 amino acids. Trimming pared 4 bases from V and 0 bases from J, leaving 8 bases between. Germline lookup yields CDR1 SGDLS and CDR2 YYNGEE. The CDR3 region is CASSFGVSGNTIYF. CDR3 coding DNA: TGTGCCAGCAGCTTCGGGGTCTCTGGAAACACCATATATTTT.

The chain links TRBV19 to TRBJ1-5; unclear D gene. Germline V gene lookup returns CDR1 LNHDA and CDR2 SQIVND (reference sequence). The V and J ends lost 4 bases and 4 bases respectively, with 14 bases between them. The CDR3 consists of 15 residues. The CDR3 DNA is TGTGCCAGTAGTAAACTTCTCGAATTAAATCAGCCCCAGCATTTT. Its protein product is CASSKLLELNQPQHF.

The CDR3 here is CASSRDRDRNQPQHF. In nucleotides, the CDR3 is TGTGCCAGCAGCCGGGACCGGGACAGAAATCAGCCCCAGCATTTT. This sequence joins TRBV9 and TRBJ1-5; TRBD1 matches at 7 bases. This CDR3 region has 15 residues. V trimming: 4 bases; J trimming: 4 bases; junction bases outside the gene matches: 8. Germline V gene lookup returns CDR1 SGDLS and CDR2 YYNGEE.

CDR3 region: CASSVEADGNQPQHF. Written as DNA, the CDR3 is TGTGCCAGCAGCGTAGAGGCGGATGGTAATCAGCCCCAGCATTTT. This rearrangement joins TRBV9 to TRBJ1-5; the D is unclear. CDR1 and CDR2 (germline): SGDLS, YYNGEE. The CDR3 is 15 residues long. Deletions cut 0 bases from V and 4 bases from J, with 11 bases between.

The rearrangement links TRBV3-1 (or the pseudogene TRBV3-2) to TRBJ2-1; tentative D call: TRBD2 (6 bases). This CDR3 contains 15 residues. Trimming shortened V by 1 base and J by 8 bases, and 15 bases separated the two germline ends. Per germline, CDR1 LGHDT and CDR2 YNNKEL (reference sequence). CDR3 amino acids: CASSQGGTFLDEQFF. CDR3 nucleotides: TGTGCCAGCAGCCAAGGGGGGACTTTCTTGGATGAGCAGTTCTTC.

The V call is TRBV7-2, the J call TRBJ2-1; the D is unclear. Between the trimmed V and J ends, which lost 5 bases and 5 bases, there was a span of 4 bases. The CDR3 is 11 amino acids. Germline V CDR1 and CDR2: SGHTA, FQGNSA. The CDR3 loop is CASSLNNEQFF. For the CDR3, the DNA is TGTGCCAGCAGCCTAAACAATGAGCAGTTCTTC.

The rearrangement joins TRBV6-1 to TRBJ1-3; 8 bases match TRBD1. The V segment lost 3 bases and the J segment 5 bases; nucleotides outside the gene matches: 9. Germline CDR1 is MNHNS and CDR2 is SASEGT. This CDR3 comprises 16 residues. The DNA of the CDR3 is TGTGCCAGCAGTGACTGGGACAGGCCTGACCGAAACACCATATATTTT. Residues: CASSDWDRPDRNTIYF.

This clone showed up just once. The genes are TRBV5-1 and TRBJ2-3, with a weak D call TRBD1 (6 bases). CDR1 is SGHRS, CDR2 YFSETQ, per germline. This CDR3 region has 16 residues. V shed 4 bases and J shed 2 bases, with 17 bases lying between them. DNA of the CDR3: TGCGCCAGCAGCGGGAGTGGGGGCCCCCCCACAGATACGCAGTATTTT. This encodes CASSGSGGPPTDTQYF.

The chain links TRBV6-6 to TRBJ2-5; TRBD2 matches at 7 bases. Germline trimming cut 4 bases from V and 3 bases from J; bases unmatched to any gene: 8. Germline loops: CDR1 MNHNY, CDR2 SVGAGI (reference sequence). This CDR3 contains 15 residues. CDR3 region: CASSSPGSGKETQYF. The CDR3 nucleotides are TGTGCCAGCAGTTCTCCTGGGAGCGGGAAAGAGACCCAGTACTTC.

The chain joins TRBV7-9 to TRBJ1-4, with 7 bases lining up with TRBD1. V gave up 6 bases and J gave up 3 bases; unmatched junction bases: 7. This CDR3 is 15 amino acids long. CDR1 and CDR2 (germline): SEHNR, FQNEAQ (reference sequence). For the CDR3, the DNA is TGTGCCAGCAGGGGTAACAGGGGTTCTAATGAAAAACTGTTTTTT. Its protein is CASRGNRGSNEKLFF.

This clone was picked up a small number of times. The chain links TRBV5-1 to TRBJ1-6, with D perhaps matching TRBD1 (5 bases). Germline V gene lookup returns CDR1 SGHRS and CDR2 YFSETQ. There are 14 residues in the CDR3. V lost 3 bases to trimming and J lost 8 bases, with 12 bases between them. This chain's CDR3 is CASSSRVEDSPLHF. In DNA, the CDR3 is TGCGCCAGCAGCTCCAGGGTGGAAGATTCACCCCTCCACTTT. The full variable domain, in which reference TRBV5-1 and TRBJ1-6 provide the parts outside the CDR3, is KAGVTQTPRYLIKTRGQQVTLSCSPISGHRSVSWYQQTPGQGLQFLFEYFSETQRNKGNFPGRFSGRQFSNSRSEMNVSTLELGDSALYLCASSSRVEDSPLHFGNGTRLTVT.

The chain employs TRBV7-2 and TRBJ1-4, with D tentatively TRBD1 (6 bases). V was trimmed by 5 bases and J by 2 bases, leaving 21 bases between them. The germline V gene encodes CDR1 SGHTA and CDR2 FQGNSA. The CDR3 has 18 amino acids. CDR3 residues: CASSVNQGSYGTNEKLFF. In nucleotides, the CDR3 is TGTGCCAGCAGCGTCAATCAGGGGAGCTACGGCACTAATGAAAAACTGTTTTTT.